The 5 T cell receptor beta chains given below trace back to one sample, sequenced in a study of T cell repertoires in cytomegalovirus infection. TCRdb reanalysed the reads using MiXCR and keeps one entry per CDR3 protein. The data hold hundreds of thousands of distinct CDR3 sequences, with around 31% observed a single time. The antigens for these receptors are not known. The material was cultured PBMCs, obtained from culture after CMV antigen stimulation. The receptors derive from a human donor in good health (CMV status not recorded). Some clones in this sample may be carry-over from other donors' samples.

The gene calls are TRBV30 and TRBJ2-7; 11 bases line up with TRBD2. The CDR3 has 13 amino acids. V gave up 8 bases and J gave up 4 bases; unmatched junction bases: 7. CDR1 is GTSNPN and CDR2 is SVGIG in the germline V gene (reference sequence). The CDR3 is CATTLAGAYEQYF. CDR3 nucleotide sequence: TGTGCCACAACACTAGCGGGAGCGTACGAGCAGTACTTC. Using reference TRBV30 and TRBJ2-7 for the parts outside the CDR3, the full variable domain is SQTIHQWPATLVQPVGSPLSLECTVEGTSNPNLYWYRQAAGRGLQLLFYSVGIGQISSEVPQNLSASRPQDRQFILSSKKLLLSDSGFYLCATTLAGAYEQYFGPGTRLTVT.

The chain employs TRBV6-1 and TRBJ2-1; possibly TRBD2 for D (5 bases). CDR1 MNHNS and CDR2 SASEGT come from the germline V gene. The CDR3 is 12 amino acids. The ends were cut back, 10 bases at V and 10 bases at J, with 17 bases in the middle. CDR3 amino acids: CAIKLGPREQFF. In DNA form, the CDR3 reads TGTGCCATCAAACTAGGTCCTAGGGAGCAGTTCTTC.

The chain carries TRBV12-5 and TRBJ1-1, with TRBD1 as a possible D gene (5 bases). This CDR3 spans 12 amino acids. The germline V and J ends were trimmed by 3 bases and 10 bases, with 12 bases remaining between them. CDR1 LGHNT and CDR2 FRNRAP come from the germline V gene. CDR3 DNA: TGTGCTAGTGGTTTCGGGGGGAATGCAGCTTTCTTT. The encoded protein is CASGFGGNAAFF. Together with reference TRBV12-5 and TRBJ1-1, the CDR3 gives the full variable domain: DARVTQTPRHKVTEMGQEVTMRCQPILGHNTVFWYRQTMMQGLELLAYFRNRAPLDDSGMPKDRFSAEMPDATLATLKIQPSEPRDSAVYFCASGFGGNAAFFGQGTRLTVV.

This clonotype was seen more than once but under ten times. The chain carries TRBV7-2 and TRBJ1-5; TRBD1 might be the D (6 bases). Trimming pared 2 bases from V and 3 bases from J, leaving 11 bases between. This CDR3 has 15 residues. CDR1 SGHTA and CDR2 FQGNSA come from the germline V gene. The CDR3 region has the DNA TGTGCCAGCAGCTTAAACGGGGGGCTCAATCAGCCCCAGCATTTT. Translated, it gives CASSLNGGLNQPQHF.

This clonotype was picked up many times. V and J are TRBV7-2 and TRBJ2-7; unclear D gene. Germline V gene data show CDR1 as SGHTA and CDR2 as FQGNSA. CDR3 length: 14 residues. V lost 5 bases and J lost 2, with 13 bases in between. Written as DNA, the CDR3 is TGTGCCAGCAGCGGCAACGGGCCTGCCTACGAGCAGTACTTC. Its translation: CASSGNGPAYEQYF.